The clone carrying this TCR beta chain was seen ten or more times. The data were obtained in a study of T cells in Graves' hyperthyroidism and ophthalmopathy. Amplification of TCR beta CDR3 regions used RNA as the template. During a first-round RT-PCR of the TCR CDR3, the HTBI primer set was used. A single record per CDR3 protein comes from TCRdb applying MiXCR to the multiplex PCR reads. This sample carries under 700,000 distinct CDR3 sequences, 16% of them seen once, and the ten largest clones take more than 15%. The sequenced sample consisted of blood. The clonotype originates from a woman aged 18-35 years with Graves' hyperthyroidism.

CDR3 protein: CASSRKLNTEAFF. The CDR3 DNA reads TGTGCCAGCAGCCGGAAACTGAACACTGAAGCTTTCTTT. The chain uses TRBV6-1 and TRBJ1-1; D gene ambiguous. V lost 6 bases to trimming and J lost 0 bases, with 8 bases between them. The CDR3 is 13 amino acids. Germline CDR1 and CDR2: MNHNS and SASEGT.